This T cell receptor (beta chain) stems from a study of blood T cell repertoires in COVID-19. CDR3 length: 19 residues. Trimming removed 4 bases from V and 4 bases from J; junction bases left unmatched: 14. CDR1 and CDR2 from the germline V gene are LGHDT and YNNKEL (reference sequence). Sequencing used immunoSEQ multiplex PCR; TCRdb keeps in-frame clones, though not all of them. Of approximately 410,000 clones in the sample, 80% to 90% were seen once. The TCR comes from a woman in her 30s with active or convalescent COVID-19. The chain has TRBV3-1 (or the pseudogene TRBV3-2) and TRBJ1-5; 12 positions agree with TRBD1. Sequencing was carried out using peripheral blood. CDR3 DNA: TGTGCCAGCAGCCCCCCTCCGGGACAGGGGGCTGAAAGTAATCAGCCCCAGCATTTT. Protein: CASSPPPGQGAESNQPQHF.